The 20 T cell receptor beta chains reported below all come from one sample, sequenced in a study of CD8+ T cells in alopecia areata. It was cDNA, reverse transcribed from extracted RNA, that served as the sequencing template. Some clones are missing from TCRdb's copy, which holds only in-frame ones; the method was immunoSEQ multiplex PCR. The sample includes more than 250,000 clones, none of them occurring once. Cell sorting was performed on pooled cutaneous lymph node cells with CD4, CD8alpha, NKG2D, NKG2ACE and other markers. Source material: CD4+ T cells sorted from a lymph node. The receptor set was obtained from a C3H/HeJ mouse with alopecia areata. The MHC haplotype of this mouse line is H2-k.

About this clone itself: Each gene name is a mouse one. From the germline J gene comes the end of the CDR3, since the read stops 4 residues before it. The chain combines TRBV31 with TRBJ2-1; D is uncertain. With 0 bases removed from V and 0 bases from J, the gap between germline ends came to 6 bases. Germline V gives CDR1 GKSSPN, CDR2 SITVG. This CDR3 is built from 14 residues. This CDR3 is CAWSLKGNYAEQFF. Partial CDR3 DNA: TGTGCCTGGAGTCTAAAGGGTAACTATGCT. The full variable domain, rest sourced from reference TRBV31 and TRBJ2-1, is AQTIHQWPVAEIKAVGSPLSLGCTIKGKSSPNLYWYWQATGGTLQQLFYSITVGQVESVVQLNLSASRPKDDQFILSTEKLLLSHSGFYLCAWSLKGNYAEQFFGPGTRLTVL.

This clone was counted only a few times. Gene names and germline match the mouse. Coverage ceases 4 residues before the CDR3 finishes, and the germline J gene fills in the end. The chain has TRBV13-3 and TRBJ2-3, with 13 bases aligning to TRBD2. Trimming cost V 5 bases and J 2 bases; bases outside gene matches: 2. Germline V CDR1 and CDR2: NNHDY, SYVADS. CDR3 length equals 15 residues. CDR3 loop: CASRGLGGLAETLYF. The CDR3 bases that were read are TGTGCCAGCAGAGGACTGGGGGGGCTTGCAGAA.

This clone was counted a few times. These gene names are mouse names. The read ends 4 residues shy of where the CDR3 ends; the end is completed using the germline J gene. V usage is TRBV31 and J usage is TRBJ2-2, with a tentative D call TRBD1 (5 bases). This CDR3 has 13 residues. Trimming removed 6 bases from V and 0 bases from J, with 8 bases in between. The germline V gene encodes CDR1 GKSSPN and CDR2 SITVG. The CDR3: CACDRANTGQLYF. The DNA read from the CDR3 is TGTGCCTGTGACAGAGCAAACACCGGG.

A note on this clone: Gene labels here are mouse ones. From the germline J gene comes the end of the CDR3, since the read stops 4 residues before it. The chain has TRBV5 and TRBJ1-2; TRBD1 aligns across 12 bases. This CDR3 is built from 17 residues. In germline, CDR1 is LGHNA, CDR2 YNLKQL (reference sequence). V lost 0 bases to trimming and J lost 4 bases; unmatched junction nucleotides: 6. Incomplete CDR3 DNA: TGTGCCAGCAGCCAAGATGGGGACAGGGGGCGCAGCTCC. Its protein product is CASSQDGDRGRSS. The CDR3 in its entirety is CASSQDGDRGRSSDYTF.

Worth noting for this clone: Genes here carry mouse names. The CDR3 end falls 4 residues outside the read, so it is completed with the germline J gene. The sample contains more than one DNA sequence encoding this CDR3. V and J are TRBV5 and TRBJ2-3; D is perhaps TRBD1 (5 bases). CDR1 and CDR2 from the germline V gene are LGHNA and YNLKQL (reference sequence). V shed 0 bases and J shed 1 base, with 8 bases lying between them. The CDR3 sequence is 15 residues long. CDR3 bases read: TGTGCCAGCAGCCAAGACAGGGTTGGTGCAGAA. Amino acids: CASSQDRVGAE. The CDR3 as a whole reads CASSQDRVGAETLYF.

Regarding this clone: The genes and germline here are from mouse. The sequenced CDR3 bases are TGTGCCAGCGGTGATGCAGCTGGGGGGGCGACT. Translated: CASGDAAGGAT. The complete CDR3 protein is CASGDAAGGATEQFF. The chain carries TRBV13-2 and TRBJ2-1; 10 bases map to TRBD2. The read ends 4 residues early relative to the CDR3; the germline J gene fills the gap. CDR3 length equals 15 residues. The germline gives CDR1 NNHNN, CDR2 SYGAGS (reference sequence).

This clone was seen a handful of times. Gene labels here are mouse ones. The read comes to an end 3 residues before the CDR3 does, leaving the germline J gene to fill in the end. The chain couples TRBV5 to TRBJ1-6; tentative D call: TRBD1 (6 bases). TRBJ1-6 is an ORF; its function is uncertain. Deletions cut 4 bases from V and 5 bases from J, with 9 bases between. Germline V lookup: CDR1 LGHNA, CDR2 YNLKQL (reference sequence). This CDR3 spans 14 amino acids. The CDR3 reads CASSRRDNNSPLYF. CDR3 DNA, as far as it was read: TGTGCCAGCAGCCGCCGGGACAATAATTCGCCC.

This clone showed up just a few times. Gene names and germline match the mouse. Read data end 4 residues before the CDR3 end; the end is taken from the germline J gene. V and J are TRBV19 and TRBJ2-2, with 12 bases matching TRBD1. Germline loops: CDR1 FNHDT, CDR2 SITEND (reference sequence). There are 16 residues in the CDR3. CDR3 region: CASSIAGQGAGGQLYF. CDR3 DNA, as far as it was read: TGTGCCAGCAGTATAGCGGGACAGGGGGCAGGCGGG.

On this clone itself: Germline and genes here are mouse. Sequencing ends 4 residues short of the CDR3 end; the germline J gene provides the rest. This chain uses TRBV13-2 with TRBJ2-3; D is unresolved. The CDR3 is 12 amino acids. The V end lost 6 bases, the J end lost 0 bases, and 5 bases lay between the germline ends. From germline, CDR1 is NNHNN and CDR2 SYGAGS (reference sequence). The CDR3 here is CASESSAETLYF. The CDR3 bases that were read are TGTGCCAGCGAATCTAGTGCAGAA.

As concerns this clone: Genes here carry mouse names. The observed sequence ends 4 residues before the CDR3 terminus, with the missing tail filled in from the germline J gene. Other DNA sequences in the sample encode the same CDR3. The V gene is TRBV19, the J gene TRBJ2-7; 7 bases align to TRBD2. This CDR3 region has 12 residues. CDR1 and CDR2 from the germline V gene are FNHDT and SITEND (reference sequence). CDR3 bases read: TGTGCCAGCAGTATATGGGGGGAT. The encoded protein is CASSIWGD. The entire CDR3 sequence reads CASSIWGDEQYF.

Of note for this clone: Gene names denote mouse genes. Read data end 4 residues before the CDR3 end; the end is taken from the germline J gene. The chain recombines TRBV19 with TRBJ1-2; 12 bases map to TRBD1. Germline V gene data show CDR1 as FNHDT and CDR2 as SITEND (reference sequence). The length of the CDR3 is 13 residues. The CDR3 here is CATQGDRGRDYTF. The DNA read from the CDR3 is TGTGCCACGCAGGGGGACAGGGGGCGC.

In this sample, this clone turned up a few times. Gene names follow the mouse nomenclature. The CDR3 end is not reached by the read, which stops 4 residues before it; the germline J gene fills it in. The chain couples TRBV13-3 to TRBJ2-7; 8 bases align to TRBD2. The V gene's germline CDR1 is NNHDY and CDR2 SYVADS. This CDR3 comprises 12 residues. CDR3 DNA (partial): TGTGCCAGCACCGCTGGGGGGTAT. Encoded protein: CASTAGGY. The CDR3 in its entirety is CASTAGGYEQYF.

This clone has a handful of counts. Germline and genes here are mouse. The read ends 4 residues before the CDR3 terminus; that terminus is restored from the germline J gene. Other DNA variants within this sample encode the same CDR3. The chain couples TRBV13-3 to TRBJ2-1; TRBD2 matches 12 bases. V dropped 5 bases and J dropped 4; count of bases not matched to a gene: 1. Germline V gene sequence: CDR1 NNHDY, CDR2 SYVADS. The CDR3 runs to 14 residues. Here the CDR3 reads CASRDWGGYAEQFF. The CDR3 bases that were read are TGTGCCAGCAGGGACTGGGGGGGGTATGCT.

Regarding this clone: Germline and genes here are mouse. Read coverage stops 4 residues before the CDR3 terminus; the germline J gene supplies the remainder. The chain carries TRBV5 and TRBJ2-5; 12 bases are shared with TRBD2. The germline V gene encodes CDR1 LGHNA and CDR2 YNLKQL (reference sequence). Germline trimming cut 3 bases from V and 2 bases from J; bases unmatched to any gene: 3. The CDR3 length is 16 residues. The CDR3 loop is CASSHRLGGRQDTQYF. CDR3 bases read: TGTGCCAGCAGCCATCGACTGGGGGGGCGCCAAGAC.

Turning to this clone: The gene symbols are mouse symbols. Read sequence stops 4 residues before the CDR3 end, and the germline J gene provides the missing end. The rearrangement links TRBV31 to TRBJ1-2; tentatively, D is TRBD1 (6 bases). The germline gives CDR1 GKSSPN, CDR2 SITVG. The V and J ends lost 0 bases and 0 bases respectively, with 11 bases between them. There are 15 residues in the CDR3. The part of the CDR3 DNA that was read is TGTGCCTGGAGTCTTCCAGGGACAACAAACTCC. Encoded protein: CAWSLPGTTNS. The full CDR3 sequence reads CAWSLPGTTNSDYTF.

For this clone: Any gene name here is a mouse gene name. The missing CDR3 end, 3 residues past where the read stops, is filled in from the germline J gene. The identical CDR3 is also encoded by other nucleotide sequences in the sample. The chain is built from TRBV19 and TRBJ1-6; D remains unclear. TRBJ1-6 is an ORF; its function is uncertain. The CDR3 sequence is 14 residues long. Trimming cost V 2 bases and J 1 base, with 4 bases left between them. CDR1 and CDR2 from the germline V gene are FNHDT and SITEND (reference sequence). The CDR3 sequence is CASSIQSYNSPLYF. The sequenced CDR3 bases are TGTGCCAGCAGTATCCAGTCCTATAATTCGCCC.

About this clone itself: Germline and genes here are mouse. The read ends 4 residues before the CDR3 terminus; that terminus is restored from the germline J gene. This chain connects TRBV13-3 to TRBJ1-2; maybe TRBD1 (6 bases). Germline V gene data show CDR1 as NNHDY and CDR2 as SYVADS. The CDR3 extends over 15 amino acids. Trimming took off 4 bases at V and 0 bases at J, with 13 bases between the two ends. This CDR3 reads CASSPRDNANSDYTF. CDR3 DNA (partial): TGTGCCAGCAGTCCCCGGGACAATGCAAACTCC.

The sample holds many counts of this clone. Genes and germline are mouse. The DNA ends 4 residues before the CDR3 does, and the rest of the CDR3 is filled in from the germline J gene. At the DNA level, this CDR3 is encoded by other sequences in the same sample as well. V gene TRBV13-3 combines with J gene TRBJ2-7; 7 bases match TRBD1. Germline V gene data show CDR1 as NNHDY and CDR2 as SYVADS. CDR3 length equals 12 residues. CDR3 DNA (partial): TGTGCCAGCAGTGATACAGGGGAT. Its translation is CASSDTGD. The full CDR3 protein reads CASSDTGDEQYF.

A remark on this clone: Gene labels here are mouse ones. The CDR3 extends 4 residues past the end of the read, so its final part is completed from the germline J gene. The rearrangement links TRBV5 to TRBJ2-5; TRBD1 aligns across 9 bases. The junction had 6 bases not matched to a gene; V was cut back by 0 bases and J by 2 bases. This CDR3 is 17 amino acids long. Germline V lookup: CDR1 LGHNA, CDR2 YNLKQL (reference sequence). CDR3 bases read: TGTGCCAGCAGCCAAGAAAACCCGGACAGGGGCCAAGAC. Residues: CASSQENPDRGQD. The whole CDR3 reads CASSQENPDRGQDTQYF.

This clone was detected only a few times. Germline and genes: mouse. The read ends 4 residues before the CDR3 terminus; that terminus is restored from the germline J gene. The same CDR3 also results from other DNA sequences found in this sample. The chain employs TRBV13-3 and TRBJ2-3, with 11 bases fitting TRBD2. The germline V gene has CDR1 NNHDY and CDR2 SYVADS. This CDR3 is 14 amino acids long. Trimming at V came to 4 bases and at J to 3 bases, leaving 1 base not matched to a gene. The covered CDR3 bases are TGTGCCAGCAGTCGGGACTGGGGGGCAGAA. Its translation is CASSRDWGAE. The full-length CDR3 reads as CASSRDWGAETLYF.